This TCR beta chain was sequenced for a study of cytotoxic CD8 clonotypes in ibrutinib-treated CLL. For the study at large: The study included eleven to twelve relapsed/refractory and roughly 15 treatment-naive patients; approximately 17 had IGHV unmutated disease. Among responders, around 24 were partial and 2 complete; after median roughly 68 months, approximately 15 stayed remitted and 12 progressed. Overall study results and limits: Baseline levels of clonality went above those of age-matched healthy donors and moved with circulating CD8+ T-cell counts.

Profiled with immunoSEQ multiplex PCR; TCRdb holds only in-frame clones, not every one. The sample holds around 310,000 clones, 80% seen once. As regards this clone: The antigen remains undetermined.

This TCR was recovered from a human donor with chronic lymphocytic leukemia. Sequenced material: PBMCs, taken before ibrutinib treatment.

The CDR3 nucleotides read TGTGCCAGCAGCTACGGACAGGGGGGACACAATGAGCAGTTCTTC. Translated, it gives CASSYGQGGHNEQFF. The V call is TRBV5-6, the J call TRBJ2-1; 10 bases are shared with TRBD1. The CDR3 is made up of 15 amino acids. Trimming at V came to 3 bases and at J to 5 bases, leaving 5 bases not matched to a gene. Looked up from germline, CDR1 is SGHDT and CDR2 is YYEEEE.